This paragraph covers one T cell receptor (beta chain) sequence. The data derive from a study of blood T cell repertoires in COVID-19. Overall study: Both acute and convalescent COVID-19 samples were obtained from the United States, Italy and Spain. PBMCs, B-cell-depleted T cells, or T cells provided the cDNA or gDNA that made up the material.

V lost 4 bases, J lost 8 bases, and 10 bases lay in between. The CDR3 totals 13 residues. Germline-derived CDR1 and CDR2 are SGDLS and YYNGEE. Original processing methods: Cell counts per sample came from amplifying reference gene primers. This table comes from immunoSEQ multiplex PCR, and its TCRdb copy is limited to in-frame clones, with some not included. The DNA gave D and trimming, while V, J and clone size come from that table. The sample holds a few hundred thousand clones, 70% to 90% seen once. V and J are TRBV9 and TRBJ1-6, with D unclear. Sample: peripheral blood. The receptor's source is a woman aged 70-85 years with acute or convalescent COVID-19. CDR3 sequence reads: CASSPERYSPLHF. As DNA, the CDR3 is TGTGCCAGCAGCCCTGAGCGATATTCACCCCTCCACTTT.